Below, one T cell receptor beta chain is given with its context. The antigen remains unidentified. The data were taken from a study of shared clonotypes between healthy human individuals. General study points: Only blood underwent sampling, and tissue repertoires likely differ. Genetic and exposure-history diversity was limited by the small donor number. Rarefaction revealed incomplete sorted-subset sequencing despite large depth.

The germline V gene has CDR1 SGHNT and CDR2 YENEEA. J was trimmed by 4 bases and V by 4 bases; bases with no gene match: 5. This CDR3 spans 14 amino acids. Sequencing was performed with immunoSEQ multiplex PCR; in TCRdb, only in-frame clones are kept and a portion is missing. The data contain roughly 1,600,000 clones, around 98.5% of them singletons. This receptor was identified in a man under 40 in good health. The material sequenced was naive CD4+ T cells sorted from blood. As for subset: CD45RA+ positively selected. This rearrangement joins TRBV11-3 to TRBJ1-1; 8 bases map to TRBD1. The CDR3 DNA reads TGTGCCAGCAGCTCCGGACAGGGCAGCACTGAAGCTTTCTTT. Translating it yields CASSSGQGSTEAFF.